The sequence of this T cell receptor beta chain was determined in a study of blood T cells in healthy people across ages. Using a J-beta primer mix together with a sample-barcoded 5' primer, a second PCR was run for roughly 7 to 11 cycles. Sequencing recovered at least 2.5 million CDR3-containing paired-end reads from each sample. One entry per CDR3 protein results from TCRdb running MiXCR on the 5' RACE reads. The sample records roughly 800,000 distinct CDR3 sequences, roughly 35% being singletons. With respect to this clonotype: The antigen is not known.

Study conclusions and caveats: For the donors, CMV status was unknown and possibly confounded expanded clonotype changes. Compared with aged donors, long-lived donors showed fewer expanded clones, suggesting selection.

The specimen sequenced was blood. This sequence originates from a man younger than 35 in good health.

The CDR3, as DNA: TGCGCCAGCAGCTTGGCCAATGGAAAAGCAGAGACCCAGTACTTC. Its translation: CASSLANGKAETQYF. The rearrangement joins TRBV5-1 to TRBJ2-5; D remains ambiguous. V lost 0 bases, J lost 4 bases, and 13 bases lay in between. Germline lookup yields CDR1 SGHRS and CDR2 YFSETQ. CDR3 length equals 15 residues.